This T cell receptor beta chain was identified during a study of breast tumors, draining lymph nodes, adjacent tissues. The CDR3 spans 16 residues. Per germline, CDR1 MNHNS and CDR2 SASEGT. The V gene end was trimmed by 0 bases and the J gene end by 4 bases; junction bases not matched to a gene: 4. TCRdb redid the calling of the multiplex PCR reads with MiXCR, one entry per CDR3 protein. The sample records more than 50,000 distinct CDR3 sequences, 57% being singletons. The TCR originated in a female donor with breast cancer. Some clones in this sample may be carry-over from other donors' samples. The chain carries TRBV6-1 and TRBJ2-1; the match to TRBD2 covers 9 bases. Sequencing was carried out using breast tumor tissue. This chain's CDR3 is CASSEALRGGYNEQFF. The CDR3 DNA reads TGTGCCAGCAGTGAAGCGCTGCGGGGGGGGTACAATGAGCAGTTCTTC.